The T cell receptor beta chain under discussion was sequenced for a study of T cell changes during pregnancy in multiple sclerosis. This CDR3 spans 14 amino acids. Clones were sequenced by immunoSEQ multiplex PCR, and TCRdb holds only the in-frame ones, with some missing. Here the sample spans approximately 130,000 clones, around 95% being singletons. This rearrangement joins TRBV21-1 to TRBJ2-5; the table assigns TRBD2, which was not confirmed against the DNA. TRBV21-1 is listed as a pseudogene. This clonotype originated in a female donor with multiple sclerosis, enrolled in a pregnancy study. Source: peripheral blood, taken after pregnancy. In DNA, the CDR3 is TGTGCCAGCAGCTCCTGGGAGGGAAGAGAGACCCAGTACTTC. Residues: CASSSWEGRETQYF.